These 3 T cell receptor beta chains came from one sample sequenced in a study of cytomegalovirus exposure and HLA in healthy donors. This PCR relied on a set of 60 Vbeta primers and 13 Jbeta primers. Clones were read by immunoSEQ multiplex PCR, and TCRdb kept only the in-frame ones, dropping some. The table has about 270,000 clones, 86% seen once. Input material: PBMCs. These receptors were taken from a man aged 35 to 55 in good health and CMV-seropositive.

The chain is built from TRBV7-3 and TRBJ2-7, with a tentative D call TRBD1 (6 bases). Germline V gives CDR1 SGHTA, CDR2 FQGTGA. This CDR3 is built from 14 residues. V was pared by 4 bases and J by 2 bases, with 12 bases between. CDR3 residues: CASSSRQATYEQYF. The CDR3 region has the DNA TGTGCCAGCAGCTCGCGACAGGCTACCTACGAGCAGTACTTC.

The chain is built from TRBV19 and TRBJ2-1; 9 nucleotides match TRBD1. Germline CDR1 and CDR2: LNHDA and SQIVND (reference sequence). This CDR3 is built from 15 residues. V shed 1 base, J shed 5 bases, and the junction held 3 bases outside the gene matches. The CDR3 spells CASSIAGQGNNEQFF. CDR3 DNA sequence: TGTGCCAGTAGTATAGCAGGACAGGGGAACAATGAGCAGTTCTTC.

This chain uses TRBV11-2 with TRBJ2-7; 9 bases match TRBD2. This CDR3 is built from 15 residues. Germline CDR1 and CDR2: SGHAT and FQNNGV. The V segment lost 5 bases and the J segment 0 bases; nucleotides outside the gene matches: 5. In nucleotides, the CDR3 is TGTGCCAGCAGCCCTAGCGGGAAAAGCTCCTACGAGCAGTACTTC. Protein sequence: CASSPSGKSSYEQYF.